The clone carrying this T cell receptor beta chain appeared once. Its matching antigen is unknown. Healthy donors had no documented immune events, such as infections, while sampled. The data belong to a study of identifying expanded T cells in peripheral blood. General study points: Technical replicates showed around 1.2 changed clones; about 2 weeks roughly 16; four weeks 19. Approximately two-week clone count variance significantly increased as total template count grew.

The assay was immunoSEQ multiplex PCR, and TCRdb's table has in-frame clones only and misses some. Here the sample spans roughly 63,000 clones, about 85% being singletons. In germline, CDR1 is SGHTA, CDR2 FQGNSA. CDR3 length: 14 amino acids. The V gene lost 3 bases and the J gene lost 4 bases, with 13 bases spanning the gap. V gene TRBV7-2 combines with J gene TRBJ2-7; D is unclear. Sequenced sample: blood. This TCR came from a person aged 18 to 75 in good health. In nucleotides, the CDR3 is TGTGCCAGCAGCTTCGACCCGGGTGGGTACGAGCAGTACTTC. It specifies CASSFDPGGYEQYF.